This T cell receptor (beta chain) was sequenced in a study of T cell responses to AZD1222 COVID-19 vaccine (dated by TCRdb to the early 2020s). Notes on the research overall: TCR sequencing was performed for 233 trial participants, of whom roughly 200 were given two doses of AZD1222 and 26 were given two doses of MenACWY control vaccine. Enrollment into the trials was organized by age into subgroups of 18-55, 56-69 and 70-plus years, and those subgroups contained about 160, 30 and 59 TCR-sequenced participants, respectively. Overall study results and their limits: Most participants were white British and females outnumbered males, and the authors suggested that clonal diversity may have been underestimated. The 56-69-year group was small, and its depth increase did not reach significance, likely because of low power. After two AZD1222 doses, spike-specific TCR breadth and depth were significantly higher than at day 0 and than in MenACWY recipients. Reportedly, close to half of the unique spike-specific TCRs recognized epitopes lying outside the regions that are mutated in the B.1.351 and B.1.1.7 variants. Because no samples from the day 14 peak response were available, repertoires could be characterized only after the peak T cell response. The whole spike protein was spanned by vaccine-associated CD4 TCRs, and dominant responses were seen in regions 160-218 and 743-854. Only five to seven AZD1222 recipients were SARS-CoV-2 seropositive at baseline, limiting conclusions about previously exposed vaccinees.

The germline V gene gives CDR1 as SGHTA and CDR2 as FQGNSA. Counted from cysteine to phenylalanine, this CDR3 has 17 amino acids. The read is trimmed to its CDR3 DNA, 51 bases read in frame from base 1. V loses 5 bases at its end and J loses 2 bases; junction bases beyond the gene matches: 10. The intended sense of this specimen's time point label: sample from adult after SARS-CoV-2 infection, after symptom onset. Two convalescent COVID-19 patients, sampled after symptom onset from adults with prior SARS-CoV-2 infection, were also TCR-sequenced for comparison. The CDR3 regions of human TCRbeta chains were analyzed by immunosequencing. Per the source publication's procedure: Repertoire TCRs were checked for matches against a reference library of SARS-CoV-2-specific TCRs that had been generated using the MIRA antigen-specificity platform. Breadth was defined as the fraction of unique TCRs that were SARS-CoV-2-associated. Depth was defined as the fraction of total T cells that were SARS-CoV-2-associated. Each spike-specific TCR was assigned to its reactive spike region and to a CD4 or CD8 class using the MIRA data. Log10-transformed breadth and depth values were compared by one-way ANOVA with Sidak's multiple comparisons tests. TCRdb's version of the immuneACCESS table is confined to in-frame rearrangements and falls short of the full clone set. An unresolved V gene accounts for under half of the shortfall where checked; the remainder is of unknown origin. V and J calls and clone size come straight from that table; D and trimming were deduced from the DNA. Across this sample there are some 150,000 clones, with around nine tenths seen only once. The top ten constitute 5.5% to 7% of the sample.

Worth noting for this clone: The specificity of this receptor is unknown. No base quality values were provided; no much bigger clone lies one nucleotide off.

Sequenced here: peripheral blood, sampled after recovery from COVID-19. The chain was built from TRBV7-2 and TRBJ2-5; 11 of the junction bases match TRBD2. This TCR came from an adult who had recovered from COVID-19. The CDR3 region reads CASSPDLLAGEQETQYF. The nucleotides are TGTGCCAGCAGCCCGGACCTACTAGCGGGGGAGCAAGAGACCCAGTACTTC.